This T cell receptor beta chain was sequenced for a study of post-analysis software for immune sequencing data. Study results and limitations: Versus controls, multiple sclerosis patients showed significantly lower diversity (normalized Chao1).

This clonotype was seen only once. Its target is not known. Sequencing libraries made from TCR beta cDNA carried unique molecular identifiers. T cells numbering 1 to 10 million yielded cDNA molecules that totaled roughly 500,000. Via MiXCR, TCRdb re-called the PCR reads, giving one row per CDR3 protein. The data contain around 700,000 distinct CDR3 sequences, 59% of them seen just once; the ten biggest clones take up roughly 10%. Material for sequencing was blood. The sequence derives from a girl aged 2 to 10 with multiple sclerosis.

This chain's CDR3 is CASSGGTGPNEQYF. The DNA for the CDR3 is TGCGCCAGCAGCGGCGGGACAGGTCCTAACGAGCAGTACTTC. V usage is TRBV5-1 and J usage is TRBJ2-7, with 8 bases that match TRBD1. J gave up 5 bases and V 4 bases, and 8 bases lay outside the gene matches. This CDR3 has 14 residues. In germline, CDR1 is SGHRS, CDR2 YFSETQ.